This entry describes one T cell receptor beta chain. Its antigen is unknown. These data originate in a study of memory CD4+ T cells and cytomegalovirus serostatus. Study-wide background: Healthy Belgian adult donors included about 10 CMV-positive and around 25 CMV-negative people. General study points: About two fifths of the roughly 150 known CMV-associated TCRbeta sequences appeared in CD4+ memory. Suggested: most of the CMV-linked TCR signature lies in CD4+ memory cells.

In germline, CDR1 is ENHRY, CDR2 SYGVKD. V was pared by 4 bases and J by 5 bases, with 5 bases between. This CDR3 contains 11 residues. The sort gate was single viable CD3+CD4+CD8-CD45RO+ cells for memory CD4+ T cells. Per the original methods: Out-of-frame sequences were removed, leaving about 2,300,000 distinct TCRbeta sequences. Produced via immunoSEQ multiplex PCR; TCRdb's table is partial and in-frame only. D and trimming come from the DNA, and the V and J calls and clone size come from that table. This sample has about 59,000 clones, with roughly 81% found just once. The sequenced material came from memory CD4+ T cells from blood. The rearrangement links TRBV10-3 to TRBJ2-5; D is tentatively TRBD1 or TRBD2 (5 bases each). The clonotype comes from an adult in good health and CMV-seronegative. The CDR3 coding sequence is TGTGCCATCAGTGGGGGGGAGACCCAGTACTTC. Amino acids: CAISGGETQYF.